Below are 2 T cell receptor beta chains sequenced from a single sample in a study of blood T cell repertoires in COVID-19. The assay was immunoSEQ multiplex PCR, and TCRdb's table has in-frame clones only and misses some. The sample shows under 300,000 clones, 86% of them seen only once. Sequenced input: PBMCs or T cells enriched from blood (not recorded which). These receptors were obtained from a man aged 18 to 30 who had recovered from COVID-19.

This chain connects TRBV7-6 to TRBJ2-1; 12 bases map to TRBD2. V trimming: 5 bases; J trimming: 2 bases; junction bases outside the gene matches: 4. Germline CDR1 is SGHVS and CDR2 is FNYEAQ. This CDR3 region has 16 residues. The CDR3: CASSPTSGGPYNEQFF. CDR3 DNA sequence: TGTGCCAGCAGCCCGACTAGCGGGGGACCCTACAATGAGCAGTTCTTC.

The chain uses TRBV18 and TRBJ2-1; no definite D call. This CDR3 contains 13 residues. Per the germline V gene, CDR1 is KGHSH and CDR2 is LQKENI. Trimming removed 0 bases from V and 8 bases from J, with 8 bases in between. CDR3 nucleotide sequence: TGTGCCAGCTCACCACCGTTAGGAGATGAGCAGTTCTTC. It specifies CASSPPLGDEQFF.